The 20 T cell receptor beta chains in this list originate from one sample, sequenced in a study of regulatory T cells in long-lasting Graves disease. The time point was: newly diagnosed GD, antithyroid drugs for less than 3 months. Preparation of the TCR library used RNA extracted from PBMCs. iRepertoire HTBI primers and Arm-PCR of CDR3 regions built TCR beta libraries. TCRdb fed the multiplex PCR reads into MiXCR, producing one record per CDR3 protein. The sample shows 400,000 to 550,000 distinct CDR3 sequences, 14% to 15% of them seen only once. This same sample was also part of a study on T cells in Graves' hyperthyroidism and ophthalmopathy.

Material: peripheral blood mononuclear cells (PBMCs), obtained at new diagnosis, from a patient treated with antithyroid drugs. The receptors originated from a woman in her 30s with Graves disease.

The sample holds many counts of this clonotype. The rearrangement uses TRBV4-1 and TRBJ2-3; D remains unclear. The CDR3 totals 15 residues. Deletions cut 4 bases from V and 3 bases from J, with 14 bases between. Germline loops: CDR1 MGHRA, CDR2 YSYEKL. In nucleotides, the CDR3 is TGCGCCAGCAGCCTCTGGTTGGACCGAACAGATACGCAGTATTTT. Its translation: CASSLWLDRTDTQYF.

This clonotype showed up many times. This chain joins TRBV2 and TRBJ1-4; D is unresolved. Germline CDR1 and CDR2: SNHLY and FYNNEI. V shed 7 bases and J shed 5 bases, with 8 bases lying between them. The CDR3 sequence is 12 residues long. The CDR3, as DNA: TGTGCCAGCAAACCGCCAAATGAAAAACTGTTTTTT. Protein sequence: CASKPPNEKLFF.

There are many counts of this clonotype. V gene TRBV2 combines with J gene TRBJ2-1; 14 nucleotides align to TRBD2. J lost 3 bases, V lost 7 bases, and 2 bases had no gene match. The CDR3 consists of 15 residues. CDR1 SNHLY and CDR2 FYNNEI come from the germline V gene. The CDR3 coding sequence is TGTGCCAGCATGGGACTAGCGGGAGACTACAATGAGCAGTTCTTC. Residues: CASMGLAGDYNEQFF.

This clonotype was seen at least ten times. The chain joins TRBV6-5 to TRBJ1-1, with D tentatively TRBD1 (6 bases). With 3 bases removed from V and 9 bases from J, the gap between germline ends came to 20 bases. CDR3 size: 15 residues. Germline V CDR1 and CDR2: MNHEY, SVGAGI. CDR3: CASSYSEGGGRKAFF. The CDR3, as DNA: TGTGCCAGCAGTTATAGCGAAGGGGGTGGGAGAAAAGCTTTCTTT.

This clonotype has ten or more counts. The chain employs TRBV7-2 and TRBJ1-2; perhaps TRBD1 as D (6 bases). Germline CDR1 and CDR2: SGHTA and FQGNSA. The CDR3 has 15 amino acids. Trimming took 1 base from V and 7 from J, leaving 16 bases between them. CDR3 protein: CASSLVVNRAGGYTF. The CDR3 nucleotides are TGTGCCAGCAGCTTAGTGGTTAACAGGGCTGGTGGCTACACCTTC. The whole variable domain, remainder taken from reference TRBV7-2 and TRBJ1-2, is GAGVSQSPSNKVTEKGKDVELRCDPISGHTALYWYRQSLGQGLEFLIYFQGNSAPDKSGLPSDRFSAERTGGSVSTLTIQRTQQEDSAVYLCASSLVVNRAGGYTFGSGTRLTVV.

This clonotype appeared many times. This chain uses TRBV24-1 with TRBJ2-5, with no clear D. Germline V gene sequence: CDR1 KGHDR, CDR2 SFDVKD. CDR3 length: 13 residues. V was pared by 0 bases and J by 3 bases, with 4 bases between. The CDR3 loop is CATSDLLEETQYF. The CDR3 region has the DNA TGTGCCACCAGTGATTTGCTTGAAGAGACCCAGTACTTC.

Ten or more counts support this clonotype. For the CDR3, the DNA is TGTGCCTGGAGTGAGGGGCCCAACGAGCAGTACTTC. It encodes CAWSEGPNEQYF. V is TRBV30 and J is TRBJ2-7, with D perhaps TRBD1 (5 bases). The V and J ends lost 1 base and 5 bases respectively, with 9 bases between them. Germline-derived CDR1 and CDR2 are GTSNPN and SVGIG (reference sequence). The CDR3 has 12 residues.

Details on this clonotype: The junction does not match germline at one end; this may be a read error. The chain is built from TRBV20-1 and TRBJ1-3, with 7 bases that match TRBD1. Germline V CDR1 and CDR2: DFQATT, SNEGSKA (reference sequence). This CDR3 is built from 15 residues. In DNA, the CDR3 is TGCAGTGCTGGAGACAGGGTTCAGTCCGGAAACACCATATATTTT. Its protein product is CSAGDRVQSGNTIYF.

This sequence joins TRBV28 and TRBJ1-2, with D possibly TRBD1 on 6 matching bases. The CDR3 is 15 amino acids. Trimming stripped 3 bases from V and 4 bases from J, with 15 bases between. CDR1 and CDR2 from the germline V gene are MDHEN and SYDVKM. DNA for the CDR3: TGTGCCAGCAGTTTTCCCAAAGGAGGGGGCTATGGCTACACCTTC. This translates into CASSFPKGGGYGYTF.

V is TRBV20-1 and J is TRBJ2-7; 15 positions match TRBD2. The length of the CDR3 is 18 residues. In germline, CDR1 is DFQATT, CDR2 SNEGSKA (reference sequence). The ends lost 5 bases at V and 0 bases at J; junction bases unmatched: 11. The CDR3 reads CSAPQGLAGGPSSYEQYF. The CDR3 DNA sequence: TGCAGTGCTCCTCAGGGACTAGCGGGAGGCCCAAGCTCCTACGAGCAGTACTTC.

This clonotype was picked up many times. A read error may account for a junction end that differs from germline. The J gene is TRBJ1-4, the V gene TRBV5-1, with D possibly being TRBD1 (5 bases). Per the germline V gene, CDR1 is SGHRS and CDR2 is YFSETQ. The CDR3 totals 15 residues. The CDR3 region has the DNA TGTGCCAGCAGCTTGTCTCCGGGGGGGGTCGAAAAACTGTTTTTT. Translated, it gives CASSLSPGGVEKLFF.

This clonotype was seen a handful of times. V usage is TRBV20-1 and J usage is TRBJ1-5; no clear D. CDR3 length equals 15 residues. Germline-derived CDR1 and CDR2 are DFQATT and SNEGSKA (reference sequence). V dropped 2 bases and J dropped 5 bases, with 16 bases sitting between them. In DNA form, the CDR3 reads TGCAGTGCTAGAAAGGTCGGGCTTAAGGATCAGCCCCAGCATTTT. This codes for CSARKVGLKDQPQHF.

This clonotype was recorded at least ten times. The CDR3 spells CACTLKDRGNNSPLHF. DNA for the CDR3: TGTGCCTGTACCCTGAAGGACAGGGGGAACAATTCACCCCTCCACTTT. The V gene is TRBV30, the J gene TRBJ1-6; 10 nucleotides match TRBD1. Germline CDR1 and CDR2: GTSNPN and SVGIG (reference sequence). V shed 6 bases and J 7 bases; nucleotides not matched to a gene: 12. This CDR3 has 16 residues.

J is TRBJ1-4 and V is TRBV19; TRBD1 aligns across 8 bases. The CDR3 is made up of 15 amino acids. In germline, CDR1 is LNHDA, CDR2 SQIVND (reference sequence). V trimming: 5 bases; J trimming: 7 bases; junction bases outside the gene matches: 9. Written as DNA, the CDR3 is TGTGCCAGTAGTGCACGGACAGGGTTCGGTGAAAAACTGTTTTTT. Translated, it gives CASSARTGFGEKLFF.

This clonotype came up many times. The gene calls are TRBV20-1 and TRBJ2-1, with TRBD1 identical over 8 bases. J was trimmed by 6 bases and V by 3 bases; bases with no gene match: 10. The CDR3 runs to 15 residues. Germline CDR1 DFQATT, CDR2 SNEGSKA (reference sequence). The CDR3 spells CSASAAGTGINEQFF. The DNA of the CDR3 is TGCAGTGCTAGCGCCGCCGGGACAGGAATCAATGAGCAGTTCTTC.

At least ten counts were recorded for this clonotype. The V gene is TRBV7-3, the J gene TRBJ1-5, with a tentative D call TRBD1 (6 bases). Germline V gene data show CDR1 as SGHTA and CDR2 as FQGTGA. Trimming took 5 bases from V and 2 from J, leaving 16 bases between them. This CDR3 is 16 amino acids long. CDR3 region: CASSPTGAGGNQPQHF. In DNA form, the CDR3 reads TGTGCCAGCAGCCCCACGGGGGCAGGAGGCAATCAGCCCCAGCATTTT.

The genes are TRBV20-1 and TRBJ2-5; 11 bases are a match to TRBD2. Germline V gene data show CDR1 as DFQATT and CDR2 as SNEGSKA (reference sequence). The length of the CDR3 is 15 residues. Losses at the gene ends were 5 bases for V and 1 base for J; bases not matched to a gene: 6. CDR3 coding DNA: TGCAGTGCTCCTTTAGCGGGAGGGCTCCAAGAGACCCAGTACTTC. It encodes CSAPLAGGLQETQYF.

V is TRBV7-2 and J is TRBJ2-1; TRBD2 agrees at 9 bases. From germline, CDR1 is SGHTA and CDR2 FQGNSA. V was clipped by 6 bases and J by 2 bases; unmatched bases: 11. The CDR3 sequence is 17 residues long. The CDR3 DNA follows: TGTGCCAGCAGGGATCTAAAGTCTAGCGGGGCCTACAATGAGCAGTTCTTC. This translates into CASRDLKSSGAYNEQFF.

The table lists this clonotype with a few counts. The chain carries TRBV7-9 and TRBJ1-5; D is unclear. CDR3 length equals 15 residues. With 5 bases removed from V and 7 bases from J, the gap between germline ends came to 18 bases. The germline V gene encodes CDR1 SEHNR and CDR2 FQNEAQ (reference sequence). As DNA, the CDR3 is TGTGCCAGCAGCCCGTCAGGAACCCCAAGACAGCCCCAGCATTTT. Protein product: CASSPSGTPRQPQHF.

The chain recombines TRBV6-1 with TRBJ2-1; D remains ambiguous. The CDR3 sequence is 13 residues long. The V end was cut by 6 bases, the J end by 2 bases, with 8 bases between. The germline CDR1 and CDR2 sequences are MNHNS and SASEGT. CDR3 bases: TGTGCCAGCAGCCCTTCTACCTACAATGAGCAGTTCTTC. Protein: CASSPSTYNEQFF.